These 23 T cell receptor beta chains came from one sample sequenced in a study of CD8 T cells in Susac syndrome. An amount of RNA that ranged from roughly 0.5 to 1 ug was reverse transcribed with random hexamers. TCRdb reprocessed the immunoSEQ multiplex PCR reads with MiXCR, giving one entry per CDR3 protein. The sample consists of 100,000 or so distinct CDR3 sequences, about 95% of them appearing once. The sequencing sample was made of CD8+ T cells from PBMCs. These receptors were taken from a human donor with Susac syndrome.

J is TRBJ2-3 and V is TRBV6-5; 10 bases are shared with TRBD1. This CDR3 is built from 15 residues. CDR1 is MNHEY, CDR2 SVGAGI, per germline. V shed 2 bases and J 4 bases; nucleotides not matched to a gene: 3. As DNA, the CDR3 is TGTGCCAGCAGTTACGCGGGACAGGGGCCAGATACGCAGTATTTT. This sequence encodes CASSYAGQGPDTQYF.

V gene TRBV3-1 combines with J gene TRBJ2-7; 10 bases fit TRBD1. CDR1 is LGHDT and CDR2 is YNNKEL in the germline V gene (reference sequence). The ends lost 4 bases at V and 6 bases at J; junction bases unmatched: 15. The CDR3 length is 17 residues. The CDR3 coding sequence is TGTGCCAGCAGCCTCCACTCCAGGACAGGGGGACGAGGCGAGCAGTACTTC. Translated, it gives CASSLHSRTGGRGEQYF.

This clonotype appeared a few times. The rearrangement links TRBV20-1 to TRBJ2-5, with TRBD1 matching over 7 bases. This CDR3 comprises 14 residues. J lost 2 bases, V lost 1 base, and 4 bases had no gene match. Germline V gene sequence: CDR1 DFQATT, CDR2 SNEGSKA (reference sequence). The CDR3 nucleotides are TGCAGTGCTAGAGTCGGGGACAGACAAGAGACCCAGTACTTC. This encodes CSARVGDRQETQYF.

The chain is built from TRBV5-1 and TRBJ2-3; D possibly corresponds to TRBD1 (5 bases). The CDR3 is 15 amino acids. Trimming took off 0 bases at V and 4 bases at J, with 12 bases between the two ends. CDR1 and CDR2 from the germline V gene are SGHRS and YFSETQ. The CDR3 reads CASSLEGSVPDTQYF. The CDR3, as DNA: TGCGCCAGCAGCTTGGAGGGGTCGGTCCCAGATACGCAGTATTTT.

V gene TRBV7-3 combines with J gene TRBJ2-7; no firm D call. This CDR3 is built from 13 residues. Trimming cost V 1 base and J 5 bases, with 9 bases left between them. Germline CDR1 and CDR2: SGHTA and FQGTGA. The CDR3 is CASSLKGGHEQYF. The CDR3 DNA sequence: TGTGCCAGCAGCTTAAAAGGTGGCCACGAGCAGTACTTC.

The chain links TRBV9 to TRBJ2-1; no reliable D call. Germline assignment: CDR1 SGDLS and CDR2 YYNGEE. The CDR3 spans 12 residues. Trimming cost V 4 bases and J 7 bases, with 9 bases left between them. For the CDR3, the DNA is TGTGCCAGCAGCCCCCAACCGAATGAGCAGTTCTTC. Translating gives CASSPQPNEQFF. Together with reference TRBV9 and TRBJ2-1, the CDR3 gives the full variable domain: DSGVTQTPKHLITATGQRVTLRCSPRSGDLSVYWYQQSLDQGLQFLIQYYNGEERAKGNILERFSAQQFPDLHSELNLSSLELGDSALYFCASSPQPNEQFFGPGTRLTVL.

This sequence joins TRBV12-3 or TRBV12-4 and TRBJ2-3; D might be TRBD2 (6 bases). The CDR3 runs to 12 residues. V was pared by 6 bases and J by 5 bases, with 9 bases between. The CDR3 spells CASRGLLDTQYF. CDR3 DNA sequence: TGTGCCAGCAGGGGACTCTTAGATACGCAGTATTTT.

The J gene is TRBJ1-5, the V gene TRBV20-1; D unclear. The V and J ends lost 0 bases and 0 bases respectively, with 12 bases between them. The CDR3 runs 16 residues. CDR1 is DFQATT and CDR2 is SNEGSKA in the germline V gene (reference sequence). The CDR3 nucleotides read TGCAGTGCTAGAGATCCGGTAGGACTTAGCAATCAGCCCCAGCATTTT. The encoded protein is CSARDPVGLSNQPQHF.

J is TRBJ1-1 and V is TRBV12-3 or TRBV12-4; 9 bases match TRBD1. The CDR3 has 15 amino acids. Trimming cost V 7 bases and J 4 bases; bases outside gene matches: 10. CDR3 DNA: TGTGCCAGCACTTGGACAGGGGTATCTAGCACTGAAGCTTTCTTT. Translation: CASTWTGVSSTEAFF.

V and J are TRBV7-9 and TRBJ2-1; D is ambiguous. The CDR3 extends over 12 amino acids. V was clipped by 1 base and J by 7 bases, with 5 bases between them. The germline V gene encodes CDR1 SEHNR and CDR2 FQNEAQ (reference sequence). For the CDR3, the DNA is TGTGCCAGCAGCTTAGGAGTAAATGAGCAGTTCTTC. Residues: CASSLGVNEQFF.

The CDR3 DNA reads TGTGCCAGCAGCTTACAACCCGTCCAAGAGACCCAGTACTTC. Its translation: CASSLQPVQETQYF. The chain is built from TRBV13 and TRBJ2-5, with D unresolved. There are 14 residues in the CDR3. Germline V CDR1 and CDR2: PRHDT, FYEKMQ (reference sequence). Deletions cut 2 bases from V and 1 base from J, with 8 bases between.

V is TRBV2 and J is TRBJ1-2, with a tentative D call TRBD1 (5 bases). The ends were cut back, 6 bases at V and 5 bases at J, with 13 bases in the middle. Germline CDR1 is SNHLY and CDR2 is FYNNEI. The CDR3 length is 13 residues. The CDR3 sequence is CASSPVGTYGYTF. The CDR3 DNA reads as TGTGCCAGCAGCCCGGTCGGGACGTATGGCTACACCTTC.

This clonotype was picked up one time. The V and J genes are TRBV5-1 and TRBJ2-5; D not certain. V shed 2 bases and J shed 5 bases, with 10 bases lying between them. The CDR3 covers 13 residues. Germline V CDR1 and CDR2: SGHRS, YFSETQ. CDR3 nucleotide sequence: TGCGCCAGCAGCTTTCCTCTAGGGGAGACCCAGTACTTC. It is translated as CASSFPLGETQYF.

V gene TRBV5-1 combines with J gene TRBJ2-3; either TRBD1 or TRBD2 may fit D (5 bases each). The CDR3 is made up of 12 amino acids. The germline V gene has CDR1 SGHRS and CDR2 YFSETQ. The germline V and J ends were trimmed by 5 bases and 2 bases, with 6 bases remaining between them. For the CDR3, the DNA is TGCGCCAGCAGGGGGGTCACAGATACGCAGTATTTT. Amino acids: CASRGVTDTQYF.

The V gene is TRBV11-2, the J gene TRBJ2-3, with a weak D call TRBD1 (6 bases). Trimming stripped 6 bases from V and 4 bases from J, with 11 bases between. Germline CDR1 reads SGHAT; CDR2 reads FQNNGV. The CDR3 is 13 amino acids. The CDR3 coding sequence is TGTGCCAGCAGTCCTACAGGGCCAGATACGCAGTATTTT. It codes for CASSPTGPDTQYF.

A word on this clonotype: At one boundary the junction diverges from the germline segment, which might be a read error. J is TRBJ1-5 and V is TRBV15; D gene uncertain. Germline loops: CDR1 LNHNV, CDR2 YYDKDF (reference sequence). There are 15 residues in the CDR3. In DNA, the CDR3 is TGTACCACCAGCAGAGATAGCCGCTTCAATCAGCCCCAGCATTTT. Amino acids: CTTSRDSRFNQPQHF.

V usage is TRBV5-1 and J usage is TRBJ1-5; a weak D match, TRBD1 (6 bases). The germline CDR1 and CDR2 sequences are SGHRS and YFSETQ. The ends were cut back, 4 bases at V and 5 bases at J, with 13 bases in the middle. This CDR3 region has 14 residues. This CDR3 is CASSVGGMDQPQHF. DNA for the CDR3: TGCGCCAGCAGCGTAGGGGGGATGGATCAGCCCCAGCATTTT.

The J gene is TRBJ2-7, the V gene TRBV13, with TRBD2 as a possible D gene (6 bases). The CDR3 contains 12 residues. Per germline, CDR1 PRHDT and CDR2 FYEKMQ (reference sequence). Trimming stripped 3 bases from V and 6 bases from J, with 9 bases between. CDR3 protein: CASSLGGFEQYF. The CDR3 nucleotides are TGTGCCAGCAGCTTGGGGGGTTTCGAGCAGTACTTC. The full variable domain, with the rest looked up from reference TRBV13 and TRBJ2-7, is AAGVIQSPRHLIKEKRETATLKCYPIPRHDTVYWYQQGPGQDPQFLISFYEKMQSDKGSIPDRFSAQQFSDYHSELNMSSLELGDSALYFCASSLGGFEQYFGPGTRLTVT.

The gene calls are TRBV9 and TRBJ1-1, with D possibly TRBD1 on 6 matching bases. The V end was cut by 0 bases, the J end by 4 bases, with 13 bases between. Per germline, CDR1 SGDLS and CDR2 YYNGEE. The CDR3 is 15 amino acids. CDR3 DNA: TGTGCCAGCAGCGTAGACGGGGGCCGGGGCACTGAAGCTTTCTTT. Translation gives CASSVDGGRGTEAFF. Variable domain in full (rest from reference TRBV9 and TRBJ1-1): DSGVTQTPKHLITATGQRVTLRCSPRSGDLSVYWYQQSLDQGLQFLIQYYNGEERAKGNILERFSAQQFPDLHSELNLSSLELGDSALYFCASSVDGGRGTEAFFGQGTRLTVV.

The chain joins TRBV10-3 to TRBJ1-2; D ambiguous. The CDR3 contains 13 residues. Deletions cut 7 bases from V and 6 bases from J, with 15 bases between. Germline V gene sequence: CDR1 ENHRY, CDR2 SYGVKD. CDR3 in DNA: TGTGCCATCACCCGCCGGACGTCGGATGGCTACACCTTC. It is translated as CAITRRTSDGYTF.

This clonotype was detected only a few times. The chain employs TRBV15 and TRBJ2-7; the D is unclear. This CDR3 has 13 amino acids. Germline-derived CDR1 and CDR2 are LNHNV and YYDKDF (reference sequence). Trimming stripped 5 bases from V and 2 bases from J, with 10 bases between. The CDR3 nucleotides are TGTGCCACCAGCCACTCTCTTACCTACGAGCAGTACTTC. It codes for CATSHSLTYEQYF.

This clonotype was seen a single time. The chain combines TRBV21-1 with TRBJ1-2. TRBV21-1 corresponds to a pseudogene. The CDR3 has 16 amino acids. As DNA, the CDR3 is TGTGCCAGCAGCAAAGCGCTCGGCCGCCGCAACGGTGGCTACACCTTC. It translates to CASSKALGRRNGGYTF.

There are a few counts of this clonotype. The rearrangement uses TRBV12-3 or TRBV12-4 and TRBJ1-6; no definite D call. This CDR3 is 12 amino acids long. V dropped 1 base and J dropped 9 bases, with 4 bases sitting between them. The DNA of the CDR3 is TGTGCCAGCAGTTTAGAGGGTTCACCCCTCCACTTT. Translating it yields CASSLEGSPLHF.